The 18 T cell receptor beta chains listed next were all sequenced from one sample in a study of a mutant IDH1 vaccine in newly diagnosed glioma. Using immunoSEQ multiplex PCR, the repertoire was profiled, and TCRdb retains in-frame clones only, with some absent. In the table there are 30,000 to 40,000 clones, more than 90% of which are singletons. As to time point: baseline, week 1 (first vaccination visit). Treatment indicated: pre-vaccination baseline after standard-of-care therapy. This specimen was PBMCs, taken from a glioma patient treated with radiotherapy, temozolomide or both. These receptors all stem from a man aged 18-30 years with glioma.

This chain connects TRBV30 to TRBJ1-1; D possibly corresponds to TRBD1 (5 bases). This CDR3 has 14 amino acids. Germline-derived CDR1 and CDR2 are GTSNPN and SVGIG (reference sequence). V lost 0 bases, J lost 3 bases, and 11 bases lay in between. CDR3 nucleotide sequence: TGTGCCTGGAGTGTATGGGGGTCGGACACTGAAGCTTTCTTT. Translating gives CAWSVWGSDTEAFF.

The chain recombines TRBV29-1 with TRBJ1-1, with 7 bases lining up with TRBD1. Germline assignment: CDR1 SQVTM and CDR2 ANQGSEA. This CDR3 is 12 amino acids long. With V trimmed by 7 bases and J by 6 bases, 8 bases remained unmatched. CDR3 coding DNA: TGCAGCGGAACACAGGGGAGGGCTGAAGCTTTCTTT. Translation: CSGTQGRAEAFF.

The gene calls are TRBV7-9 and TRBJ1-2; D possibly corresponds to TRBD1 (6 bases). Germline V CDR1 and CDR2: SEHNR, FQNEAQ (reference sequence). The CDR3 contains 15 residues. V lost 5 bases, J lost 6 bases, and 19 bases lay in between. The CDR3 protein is CASSPAGGVEDGYTF. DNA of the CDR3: TGTGCCAGCAGCCCAGCGGGGGGCGTCGAGGATGGCTACACCTTC.

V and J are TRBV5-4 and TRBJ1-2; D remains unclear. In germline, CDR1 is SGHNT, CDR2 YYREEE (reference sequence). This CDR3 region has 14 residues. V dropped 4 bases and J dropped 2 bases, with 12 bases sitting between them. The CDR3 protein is CASSTDGSNYGYTF. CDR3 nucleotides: TGTGCCAGCAGCACGGACGGATCCAACTATGGCTACACCTTC.

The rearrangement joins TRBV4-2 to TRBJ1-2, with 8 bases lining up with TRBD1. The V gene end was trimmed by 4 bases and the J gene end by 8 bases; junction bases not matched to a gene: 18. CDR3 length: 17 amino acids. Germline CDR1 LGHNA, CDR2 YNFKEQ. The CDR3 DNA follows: TGTGCCAGCAGCCCCTCGGAGGGGACAGGTTTACGTTGGGGCTACACCTTC. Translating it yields CASSPSEGTGLRWGYTF.

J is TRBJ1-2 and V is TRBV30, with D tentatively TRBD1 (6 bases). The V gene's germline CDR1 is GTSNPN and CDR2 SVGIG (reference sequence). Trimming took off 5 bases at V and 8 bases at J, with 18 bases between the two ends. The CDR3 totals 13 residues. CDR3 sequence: CAWVRGPGGGYTF. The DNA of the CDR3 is TGTGCCTGGGTCCGGGGCCCCGGGGGCGGCTACACCTTC.

The CDR3 spells CASSEGTAWNQPQHF. For the CDR3, the DNA is TGTGCCAGCAGTGAAGGCACAGCTTGGAATCAGCCCCAGCATTTT. The V and J genes are TRBV25-1 and TRBJ1-5, with D unclear. Germline V lookup: CDR1 MGHDK, CDR2 SYGVNS. This CDR3 is 15 amino acids long. Trimming cost V 2 bases and J 4 bases, with 12 bases left between them.

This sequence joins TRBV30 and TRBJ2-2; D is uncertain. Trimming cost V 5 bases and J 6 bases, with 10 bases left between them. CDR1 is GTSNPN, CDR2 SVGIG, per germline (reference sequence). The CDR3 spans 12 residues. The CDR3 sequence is CAWDRAPGELFF. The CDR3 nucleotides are TGTGCCTGGGACCGCGCGCCCGGGGAGCTGTTTTTT.

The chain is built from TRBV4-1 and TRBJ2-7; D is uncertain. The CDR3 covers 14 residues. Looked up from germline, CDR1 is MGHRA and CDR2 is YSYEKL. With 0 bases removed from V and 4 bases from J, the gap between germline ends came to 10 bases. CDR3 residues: CASSQERQTYEQYF. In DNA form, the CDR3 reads TGCGCCAGCAGCCAAGAAAGGCAGACATACGAGCAGTACTTC.

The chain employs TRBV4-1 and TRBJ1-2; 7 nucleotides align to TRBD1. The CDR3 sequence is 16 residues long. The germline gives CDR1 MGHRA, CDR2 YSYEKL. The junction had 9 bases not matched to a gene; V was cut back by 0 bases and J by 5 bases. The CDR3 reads CASSQDNSGTAYGYTF. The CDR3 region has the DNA TGCGCCAGCAGCCAAGATAATAGTGGGACAGCTTATGGCTACACCTTC.

Here the CDR3 reads CASSHRRVGSTEAFF. As DNA, the CDR3 is TGTGCCAGCTCTCATCGGAGGGTTGGTAGCACTGAAGCTTTCTTT. The chain has TRBV7-8 and TRBJ1-1; D not resolved. Germline V gene data show CDR1 as SGHVS and CDR2 as FQNEAQ. V was pared by 8 bases and J by 4 bases, with 20 bases between. The CDR3 loop spans 15 amino acids.

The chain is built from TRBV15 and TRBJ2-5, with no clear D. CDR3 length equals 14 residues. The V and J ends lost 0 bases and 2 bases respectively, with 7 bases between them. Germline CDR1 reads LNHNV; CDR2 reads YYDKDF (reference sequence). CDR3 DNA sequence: TGTGCCACCAGCAGAGATAGAATGCAAGAGACCCAGTACTTC. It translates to CATSRDRMQETQYF.

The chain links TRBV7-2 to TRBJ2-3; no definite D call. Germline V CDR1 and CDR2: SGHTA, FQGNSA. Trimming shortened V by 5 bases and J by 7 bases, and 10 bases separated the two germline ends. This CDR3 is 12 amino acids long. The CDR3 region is CASSPEANTQYF. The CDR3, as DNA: TGTGCCAGCAGCCCCGAGGCTAATACGCAGTATTTT.

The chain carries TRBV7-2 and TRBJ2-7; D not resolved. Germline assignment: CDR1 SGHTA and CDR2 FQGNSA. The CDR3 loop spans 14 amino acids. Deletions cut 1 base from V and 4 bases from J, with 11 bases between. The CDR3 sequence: CASSLGHTLYEQYF. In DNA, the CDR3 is TGTGCCAGCAGCTTAGGACATACCCTTTACGAGCAGTACTTC.

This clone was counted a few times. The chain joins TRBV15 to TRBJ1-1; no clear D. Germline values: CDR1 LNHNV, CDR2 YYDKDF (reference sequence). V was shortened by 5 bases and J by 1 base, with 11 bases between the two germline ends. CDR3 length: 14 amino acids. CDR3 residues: CATSLRRANTEAFF. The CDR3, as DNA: TGTGCCACCAGCCTGAGGAGGGCGAACACTGAAGCTTTCTTT.

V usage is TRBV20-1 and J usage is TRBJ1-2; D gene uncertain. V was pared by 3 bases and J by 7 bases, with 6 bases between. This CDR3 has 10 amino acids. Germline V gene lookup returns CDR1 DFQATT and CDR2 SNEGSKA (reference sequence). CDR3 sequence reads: CSASPGGYTF. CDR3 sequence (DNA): TGCAGTGCTAGTCCGGGTGGCTACACCTTC.

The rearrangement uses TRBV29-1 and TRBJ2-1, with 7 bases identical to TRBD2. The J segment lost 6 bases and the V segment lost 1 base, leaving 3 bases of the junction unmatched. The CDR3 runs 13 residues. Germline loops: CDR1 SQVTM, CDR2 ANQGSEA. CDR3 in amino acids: CSVEAGGFNEQFF. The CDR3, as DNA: TGCAGCGTTGAAGCGGGAGGTTTCAATGAGCAGTTCTTC.

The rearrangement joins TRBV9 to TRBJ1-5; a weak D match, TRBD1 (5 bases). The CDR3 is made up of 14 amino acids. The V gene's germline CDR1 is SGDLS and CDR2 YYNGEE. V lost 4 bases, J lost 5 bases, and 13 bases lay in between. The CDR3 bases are TGTGCCAGCAGCACTACCGGGGACCATCAGCCCCAGCATTTT. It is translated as CASSTTGDHQPQHF. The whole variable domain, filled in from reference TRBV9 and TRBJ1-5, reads DSGVTQTPKHLITATGQRVTLRCSPRSGDLSVYWYQQSLDQGLQFLIQYYNGEERAKGNILERFSAQQFPDLHSELNLSSLELGDSALYFCASSTTGDHQPQHFGDGTRLSIL.